The 28 T cell receptor beta chains below come from one sample, sequenced in a study of identical twins. One entry per CDR3 protein results from TCRdb running MiXCR on the 5' RACE reads. The repertoire holds 420,000 or so distinct CDR3 sequences, with approximately 17% as singletons. Source material: naive T cells sorted from blood. Receptors originate from a man in his fifties or sixties in good health.

This clonotype came up many times. V and J are TRBV29-1 and TRBJ2-5; 8 positions match TRBD2. The length of the CDR3 is 15 residues. V lost 2 bases, J lost 4 bases, and 9 bases stayed unmatched. Germline V gene data show CDR1 as SQVTM and CDR2 as ANQGSEA. CDR3 in DNA: TGCAGCGTTGAAAGGCGGGGGGTCCGGAGAGAGACCCAGTACTTC. It yields the protein CSVERRGVRRETQYF.

This clonotype was seen repeatedly, ten times or more. The chain links TRBV6-5 to TRBJ1-2; TRBD1 matches 8 bases. This CDR3 is 18 amino acids long. Germline V gene data show CDR1 as MNHEY and CDR2 as SVGAGI. V lost 4 bases, J lost 0 bases, and 13 bases stayed unmatched. The CDR3 coding sequence is TGTGCCAGCAGTTGGAGACCGGAACCGGGACAGGCTAACTATGGCTACACCTTC. Its protein product is CASSWRPEPGQANYGYTF.

The table lists this clonotype with a few counts. This chain uses TRBV5-1 with TRBJ2-7, with D possibly TRBD1 on 6 matching bases. Germline V lookup: CDR1 SGHRS, CDR2 YFSETQ. CDR3 length equals 15 residues. V was pared by 0 bases and J by 4 bases, with 14 bases between. The CDR3 DNA sequence: TGCGCCAGCAGCTTGGGCAGGGGCGATCTTTACGAGCAGTACTTC. Protein: CASSLGRGDLYEQYF.

This clonotype was seen repeatedly, ten times or more. This rearrangement joins TRBV29-1 to TRBJ2-2; 11 positions agree with TRBD2. The J segment lost 4 bases and the V segment lost 4 bases, leaving 5 bases of the junction unmatched. The CDR3 is 15 residues long. Germline V gene lookup returns CDR1 SQVTM and CDR2 ANQGSEA. The CDR3 sequence is CSVAYSGRGTGELFF. The CDR3 DNA follows: TGCAGCGTTGCGTATAGCGGGAGGGGCACCGGGGAGCTGTTTTTT.

The V gene is TRBV29-1, the J gene TRBJ2-3; D possibly corresponds to TRBD2 (6 bases). CDR3 length equals 15 residues. V was shortened by 7 bases and J by 0 bases, with 17 bases between the two germline ends. Germline CDR1 SQVTM, CDR2 ANQGSEA. The CDR3 loop is CSARVAAYSTDTQYF. CDR3 nucleotides: TGCAGCGCTCGAGTAGCGGCCTACAGCACAGATACGCAGTATTTT.

In this sample, this clonotype turned up many times. This rearrangement joins TRBV19 to TRBJ1-1; a weak D match, TRBD1 (6 bases). CDR1 LNHDA and CDR2 SQIVND come from the germline V gene (reference sequence). The CDR3 spans 14 residues. Trimming stripped 4 bases from V and 8 bases from J, with 17 bases between. The CDR3 region has the DNA TGTGCCAGTAGTACCACGGAAACAGGGTTCGAAGCTTTCTTT. It codes for CASSTTETGFEAFF. The whole variable domain, remainder taken from reference TRBV19 and TRBJ1-1, is DGGITQSPKYLFRKEGQNVTLSCEQNLNHDAMYWYRQDPGQGLRLIYYSQIVNDFQKGDIAEGYSVSREKKESFPLTVTSAQKNPTAFYLCASSTTETGFEAFFGQGTRLTVV.

V gene TRBV15 combines with J gene TRBJ2-1, with TRBD2 identical over 14 bases. This CDR3 region has 15 residues. J was trimmed by 8 bases and V by 3 bases; bases with no gene match: 3. Germline loops: CDR1 LNHNV, CDR2 YYDKDF (reference sequence). The CDR3 DNA reads as TGTGCCACCAGCAGGGGACTAGCGGGAGTTGATGAGCAGTTCTTC. Translating gives CATSRGLAGVDEQFF.

DNA of the CDR3: TGTGCCAGCAGTTTCTACGGTCGTCTCGGGGAGCTGTTTTTT. Translation gives CASSFYGRLGELFF. The chain joins TRBV27 to TRBJ2-2; D remains unclear. CDR1 MNHEY and CDR2 SMNVEV come from the germline V gene (reference sequence). The CDR3 is 14 residues long. V dropped 3 bases and J dropped 7 bases, with 12 bases sitting between them.

This chain connects TRBV12-3 or TRBV12-4 to TRBJ2-3, with 8 bases aligning to TRBD2. Losses at the gene ends were 4 bases for V and 1 base for J; bases not matched to a gene: 10. The CDR3 extends over 17 amino acids. The CDR3 sequence: CASSSPFGAGGTDTQYF. The CDR3 DNA is TGTGCCAGCAGTTCCCCCTTCGGAGCGGGGGGCACAGATACGCAGTATTTT.

This clonotype came up a few times. The junction differs from germline at one of its ends, possibly a read error. The J gene is TRBJ2-1, the V gene TRBV7-9; D is uncertain. The CDR3 runs 13 residues. Germline CDR1 SEHNR, CDR2 FQNEAQ (reference sequence). CDR3 nucleotides: TGTGCCAGCAGCGTACGACGCTACAGTGAGCAGTTCTTC. This sequence encodes CASSVRRYSEQFF.

Many counts were recorded for this clonotype. The chain links TRBV5-1 to TRBJ1-1, with D maybe TRBD1 (5 bases). Germline CDR1 reads SGHRS; CDR2 reads YFSETQ. The CDR3 covers 14 residues. Trimming pared 3 bases from V and 1 base from J, leaving 10 bases between. Written as DNA, the CDR3 is TGCGCCAGCAGCTGGCAGGGAGGGAACACTGAAGCTTTCTTT. Its protein is CASSWQGGNTEAFF.

This clonotype was recorded a few times. V gene TRBV13 combines with J gene TRBJ1-2; D might be TRBD1 (5 bases). Germline V gene data show CDR1 as PRHDT and CDR2 as FYEKMQ (reference sequence). The CDR3 is made up of 15 amino acids. V lost 3 bases to trimming and J lost 1 base, with 12 bases between them. CDR3 DNA: TGTGCCAGCAGCTTCCGGGACCGCAGTAACTATGGCTACACCTTC. Its translation is CASSFRDRSNYGYTF.

This clonotype was seen once. The V gene is TRBV29-1, the J gene TRBJ2-3; maybe TRBD1 (6 bases). V was clipped by 6 bases and J by 0 bases, with 19 bases between them. The CDR3 totals 16 residues. CDR1 is SQVTM and CDR2 is ANQGSEA in the germline V gene. The CDR3 DNA follows: TGCAGCGTCGGAGGATTGGGGGCGCAAAGCACAGATACGCAGTATTTT. Its protein is CSVGGLGAQSTDTQYF.

The chain joins TRBV20-1 to TRBJ1-3, with D maybe TRBD1 (6 bases). Germline values: CDR1 DFQATT, CDR2 SNEGSKA (reference sequence). This CDR3 spans 17 amino acids. Trimming pared 0 bases from V and 1 base from J, leaving 16 bases between. In nucleotides, the CDR3 is TGCAGTGCTAGAGATCCGCCTAGGGGGGTATCTGGAAACACCATATATTTT. Translation: CSARDPPRGVSGNTIYF.

This clonotype occurred many times. The CDR3 DNA is TGTGCCAGCAGCCAAGTGCAAAGCGGGGGGGCCAATGAGCAGTTCTTC. Translated: CASSQVQSGGANEQFF. The gene calls are TRBV3-1 and TRBJ2-1, with 10 nucleotides matching TRBD2. The CDR3 is 16 amino acids. Germline CDR1 LGHDT, CDR2 YNNKEL (reference sequence). J lost 6 bases, V lost 1 base, and 6 bases had no gene match.

The V and J genes are TRBV5-1 and TRBJ2-5; the D gene is possibly TRBD2 (6 bases). The CDR3 contains 13 residues. Germline CDR1 and CDR2: SGHRS and YFSETQ. V gave up 4 bases and J gave up 0 bases, with 7 bases separating them. The CDR3: CASSGLNQETQYF. Here the CDR3 DNA reads TGCGCCAGCAGCGGACTAAACCAAGAGACCCAGTACTTC.

Worth noting for this clonotype: An end of the junction differs from the germline gene, which may be a read error. The V gene is TRBV6-2 or TRBV6-3, the J gene TRBJ1-1; perhaps TRBD1 as D (5 bases). The CDR3 spans 14 residues. CDR1 MNHEY and CDR2 SVGEGT come from the germline V gene. CDR3 nucleotide sequence: TGTACCAGCAATAAGGCAGGGAGGAACACTGAAGCTTTCTTT. Its translation is CTSNKAGRNTEAFF.

V and J are TRBV5-1 and TRBJ2-3, with D hard to call. The CDR3 spans 11 residues. The germline CDR1 and CDR2 sequences are SGHRS and YFSETQ. The germline V and J ends were trimmed by 0 bases and 14 bases, with 10 bases remaining between them. CDR3 DNA: TGCGCCAGCAGCTTGGACAGTCGTAGGTATTTT. It translates to CASSLDSRRYF.

This clonotype was recorded only once. This chain uses TRBV27 with TRBJ2-1; 7 bases map to TRBD2. The CDR3 spans 12 residues. Per germline, CDR1 MNHEY and CDR2 SMNVEV (reference sequence). Losses at the gene ends were 8 bases for V and 15 bases for J; bases not matched to a gene: 13. The CDR3 sequence is CASGWLAGVMFF. Written as DNA, the CDR3 is TGTGCCAGCGGATGGTTGGCGGGAGTTATGTTCTTC.

This clonotype turned up a few times. J is TRBJ2-2 and V is TRBV3-1; 9 nucleotides align to TRBD1. The CDR3 runs 17 residues. Trimming cost V 1 base and J 3 bases; bases outside gene matches: 6. The V gene's germline CDR1 is LGHDT and CDR2 YNNKEL (reference sequence). This CDR3 reads CASSQGLQGADTGELFF. The CDR3 DNA reads as TGTGCCAGCAGCCAAGGATTACAGGGGGCAGACACCGGGGAGCTGTTTTTT.

Ten or more counts support this clonotype. This chain joins TRBV5-1 and TRBJ2-1; 10 bases are shared with TRBD2. The CDR3 contains 14 residues. Germline loops: CDR1 SGHRS, CDR2 YFSETQ. V lost 5 bases, J lost 5 bases, and 4 bases stayed unmatched. As DNA, the CDR3 is TGCGCCAGCAGGTTTCTAGCGGGGGACAATGAGCAGTTCTTC. The encoded protein is CASRFLAGDNEQFF.

This clonotype was detected many times. The chain combines TRBV4-1 with TRBJ2-2; 13 bases match TRBD2. Per germline, CDR1 MGHRA and CDR2 YSYEKL. V trimming: 1 base; J trimming: 1 base; junction bases outside the gene matches: 3. CDR3 length equals 18 residues. The CDR3 sequence is CASSQGLAGGMNTGELFF. As DNA, the CDR3 is TGCGCCAGCAGCCAAGGACTAGCGGGGGGTATGAACACCGGGGAGCTGTTTTTT.

The V and J genes are TRBV7-2 and TRBJ2-1, with 7 positions matching TRBD2. The CDR3 covers 14 residues. V gave up 6 bases and J gave up 4 bases; unmatched junction bases: 6. Per germline, CDR1 SGHTA and CDR2 FQGNSA. CDR3 DNA: TGTGCCAGCAGTGGGAGGGTGCGATACAATGAGCAGTTCTTC. Amino acids: CASSGRVRYNEQFF. Complete variable domain (other parts from reference TRBV7-2 and TRBJ2-1): GAGVSQSPSNKVTEKGKDVELRCDPISGHTALYWYRQSLGQGLEFLIYFQGNSAPDKSGLPSDRFSAERTGGSVSTLTIQRTQQEDSAVYLCASSGRVRYNEQFFGPGTRLTVL.

V and J are TRBV29-1 and TRBJ2-7; 10 positions agree with TRBD1. V dropped 7 bases and J dropped 4; count of bases not matched to a gene: 4. The V gene's germline CDR1 is SQVTM and CDR2 ANQGSEA. CDR3 length: 12 residues. The CDR3 nucleotides are TGCAGCGCCGGGACAGGGGCGTACGAGCAGTACTTC. Translation: CSAGTGAYEQYF.

The gene calls are TRBV20-1 and TRBJ2-3; maybe TRBD2 (6 bases). CDR3 length: 15 amino acids. Trimming shortened V by 3 bases and J by 6 bases, and 19 bases separated the two germline ends. CDR1 is DFQATT and CDR2 is SNEGSKA in the germline V gene (reference sequence). The CDR3 DNA follows: TGCAGTGCTAGCGGCGCCGCGGGGAAGATGGATACGCAGTATTTT. It yields the protein CSASGAAGKMDTQYF.

This clonotype appeared many times. The chain joins TRBV3-1 to TRBJ2-4; D tentatively reads TRBD1 or TRBD2 (5 bases each). Trimming shortened V by 1 base and J by 7 bases, and 23 bases separated the two germline ends. The CDR3 runs to 18 residues. From germline, CDR1 is LGHDT and CDR2 YNNKEL (reference sequence). CDR3 in amino acids: CASSQANFIGTNGNIQYF. In nucleotides, the CDR3 is TGTGCCAGCAGCCAAGCGAACTTTATCGGGACCAACGGGAACATTCAGTACTTC.

This chain joins TRBV12-3 or TRBV12-4 and TRBJ2-5; no clear D gene. The CDR3 runs 14 residues. Trimming took off 4 bases at V and 5 bases at J, with 14 bases between the two ends. This CDR3 reads CASSSLGVWETQYF. Written as DNA, the CDR3 is TGTGCCAGCAGTTCCCTTGGGGTCTGGGAGACCCAGTACTTC.

Only a few counts were recorded for this clonotype. The chain employs TRBV11-2 and TRBJ2-1; D is perhaps TRBD2 (5 bases). Germline loops: CDR1 SGHAT, CDR2 FQNNGV. Trimming left V 5 bases short and J 0 bases short, with 11 bases between. The CDR3 is 15 residues long. CDR3 in amino acids: CASSELRGSYNEQFF. DNA for the CDR3: TGTGCCAGCAGCGAACTCCGGGGCTCCTACAATGAGCAGTTCTTC.